These 3 T cell receptor beta chains came from one sample sequenced in a study of neurological immune-mediated disorders. Each CDR3 protein gets one entry after TCRdb re-called the 5' RACE reads with MiXCR. This sample has 85,000 to 90,000 distinct CDR3 sequences, with roughly 3.3% found just once. Sequenced: PBMCs. These TCRs come from a woman aged 50 to 60 with multiple sclerosis.

This clonotype was found many times. The V and J genes are TRBV5-1 and TRBJ2-1, with TRBD2 identical over 8 bases. Germline values: CDR1 SGHRS, CDR2 YFSETQ. The CDR3 is 14 residues long. J lost 7 bases, V lost 7 bases, and 10 bases had no gene match. In nucleotides, the CDR3 is TGCGCCAGCGACCGGGGGGGGGGAAGGAATGAGCAGTTCTTC. As protein: CASDRGGGRNEQFF.

The table lists this clonotype with many counts. The chain is built from TRBV7-2 and TRBJ1-2; tentative D call: TRBD1 (5 bases). Trimming took 1 base from V and 7 from J, leaving 10 bases between them. The CDR3 is 13 amino acids. CDR1 is SGHTA, CDR2 FQGNSA, per germline. The CDR3 bases are TGTGCCAGCAGCTTAGACAGGCGAGGTGGCTACACCTTC. This codes for CASSLDRRGGYTF.

This clonotype came up many times. The chain uses TRBV20-1 and TRBJ1-2, with D hard to call. V lost 6 bases to trimming and J lost 2 bases, with 13 bases between them. CDR1 is DFQATT and CDR2 is SNEGSKA in the germline V gene (reference sequence). This CDR3 is 13 amino acids long. CDR3 sequence (DNA): TGCAGTGCCAACCAAGGGAAAAACTATGGCTACACCTTC. Amino acids: CSANQGKNYGYTF.